This T cell receptor (beta chain) was recovered during a study of blood T cells in healthy people across ages. Whole-study context: About one barcoded beta molecule per two T cells was the capture yield of template switching.

V lost 5 bases and J 2 bases, leaving 13 bases between the germline ends. From germline, CDR1 is MNHEY and CDR2 SVGEGT. The CDR3 extends over 15 amino acids. Study-wide points: Long-lived donors had more naive CD4+ cells and higher diversity than aged donors. While age rose, TCR beta diversity per million T cells dropped in a roughly linear way.

The second PCR ran about 7 to 12 cycles with a sample-barcoded 5' primer and J-beta primers. TCRdb called the 5' RACE reads again in MiXCR, with one record for every CDR3 protein. The sample carries roughly 900,000 distinct CDR3 sequences, around 26% recorded once. This clonotype occurred many times. Its antigen is unidentified. V and J are TRBV6-2 or TRBV6-3 and TRBJ2-1; D is perhaps TRBD1 (6 bases). The specimen sequenced was blood. This receptor was identified in a woman of 80 years or more in good health. The CDR3 spells CASSEEDSPYNEQFF. The CDR3 DNA follows: TGTGCCAGCAGTGAGGAGGACAGCCCCTACAATGAGCAGTTCTTC.